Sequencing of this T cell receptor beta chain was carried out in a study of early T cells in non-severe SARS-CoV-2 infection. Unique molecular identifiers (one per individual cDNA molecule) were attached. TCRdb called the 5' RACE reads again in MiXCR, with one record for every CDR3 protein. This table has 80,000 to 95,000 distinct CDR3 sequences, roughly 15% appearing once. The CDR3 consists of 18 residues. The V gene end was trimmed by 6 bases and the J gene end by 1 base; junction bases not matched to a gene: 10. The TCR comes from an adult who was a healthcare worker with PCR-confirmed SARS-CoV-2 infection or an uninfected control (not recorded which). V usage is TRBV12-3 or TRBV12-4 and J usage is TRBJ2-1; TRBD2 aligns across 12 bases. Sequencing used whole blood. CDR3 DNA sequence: TGTGCCAGCAGAATGACTAGCGGGAGTTTTTCTTCCTACAATGAGCAGTTCTTC. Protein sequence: CASRMTSGSFSSYNEQFF.